The 25 T cell receptor beta chains listed next were all sequenced from one sample in a study of identical twins listed by TCRdb under 2016. Library construction relied on 5' RACE. This sample was sequenced with an Illumina HiSeq 2000. The raw public reads went through TCRdb reprocessing: fastp at Q25, MiXCR clone calling, in-frame beta chains kept. Merged by CDR3 protein, the rows form single entries marked with the most common genes and DNA. The sample has about 450,000 distinct CDR3 sequences on record, around 18% of them singletons. The ten most abundant clones make up 9% to 15% of the sample. The sequenced sample was naive T cells sorted from blood. Interpreted using the paper, the cell subset or site label stands for: cells isolated with a human naive T-cell isolation kit. These receptors were collected from a man between 45 and 60 years old in good health.

This clonotype was counted between two and nine times. This chain uses TRBV7-9 with TRBJ1-1; no reliable D call. Trimming took 5 bases from V and 6 from J, leaving 10 bases between them. This CDR3 contains 12 residues. Germline CDR1 and CDR2: SEHNR and FQNEAQ (reference sequence). CDR3 in DNA: TGTGCCAGCAGCCCCTCAGGTTCTGAAGCTTTCTTT. It translates to CASSPSGSEAFF.

This clonotype occurred a few times. The genes are TRBV6-1 and TRBJ1-3, with D tentatively TRBD1 (6 bases). Germline CDR1 reads MNHNS; CDR2 reads SASEGT. This CDR3 has 14 amino acids. Trimming pared 8 bases from V and 4 bases from J, leaving 15 bases between. The chain's CDR3 is CASRTGSSGNTIYF. CDR3 coding DNA: TGTGCCAGCCGTACAGGGAGTTCGGGAAACACCATATATTTT.

V gene TRBV6-5 combines with J gene TRBJ2-1, with 7 bases lining up with TRBD2. V lost 4 bases and J lost 3; bases outside the gene matches: 9. Germline V gives CDR1 MNHEY, CDR2 SVGAGI. The CDR3 has 16 residues. The CDR3 nucleotides are TGTGCCAGCAGTTCCCCCGGGGGGAGACACTACAATGAGCAGTTCTTC. Translation: CASSSPGGRHYNEQFF.

There are many counts of this clonotype. V and J are TRBV5-1 and TRBJ2-5, with TRBD2 as a possible D gene (5 bases). The CDR3 length is 14 residues. Per the germline V gene, CDR1 is SGHRS and CDR2 is YFSETQ. Trimming took 2 bases from V and 1 from J, leaving 9 bases between them. The DNA for the CDR3 is TGCGCCAGCAGCTTTGAGGGAGCCCAAGAGACCCAGTACTTC. Protein sequence: CASSFEGAQETQYF.

This clonotype was seen at least ten times. The chain has TRBV3-1 and TRBJ1-5; tentatively, D is TRBD1 (5 bases). Germline CDR1 reads LGHDT; CDR2 reads YNNKEL (reference sequence). V shed 0 bases and J shed 3 bases, with 15 bases lying between them. The CDR3 is 17 residues long. CDR3 sequence reads: CASSQEFRGPNNQPQHF. The CDR3 DNA follows: TGTGCCAGCAGCCAAGAATTTCGGGGACCGAACAATCAGCCCCAGCATTTT.

The chain joins TRBV9 to TRBJ1-2; D might be TRBD1 (5 bases). The CDR3 length is 14 residues. Germline V gives CDR1 SGDLS, CDR2 YYNGEE. V was cut by 0 bases and J by 8 bases, with 14 bases left in between. Here the CDR3 DNA reads TGTGCCAGCAGCGTAGACCAGGGACTAGGAGGCTACACCTTC. Protein sequence: CASSVDQGLGGYTF.

This clonotype has at least ten counts. V is TRBV10-3 and J is TRBJ2-7, with 14 bases that match TRBD2. Germline V lookup: CDR1 ENHRY, CDR2 SYGVKD. This CDR3 is built from 16 residues. The trim removed 4 bases at V and 6 bases at J, leaving 8 bases unmatched. The CDR3 DNA reads as TGTGCCATCAGTGGCGGGGGGGGACTAGCGGGGGCCGAGCAGTACTTC. This sequence encodes CAISGGGGLAGAEQYF.

V usage is TRBV12-3 or TRBV12-4 and J usage is TRBJ2-3; unclear D gene. The ends were cut back, 1 base at V and 3 bases at J, with 11 bases in the middle. The CDR3 runs to 15 residues. CDR3: CASSLVVGKTDTQYF. The CDR3 region has the DNA TGTGCCAGCAGTTTAGTCGTAGGGAAAACAGATACGCAGTATTTT.

This clonotype was counted at least ten times. The V call is TRBV4-3, the J call TRBJ2-5; tentative D call: TRBD1 (7 bases). Germline CDR1 LGHNA, CDR2 YSLEER. Trimming shortened V by 0 bases and J by 0 bases, and 11 bases separated the two germline ends. The CDR3 loop spans 16 amino acids. In DNA form, the CDR3 reads TGCGCCAGCAGCCAAGACCAGGGGGACTACCAAGAGACCCAGTACTTC. Translation: CASSQDQGDYQETQYF.

Only a few counts were recorded for this clonotype. The chain combines TRBV9 with TRBJ2-1; D remains ambiguous. Germline V CDR1 and CDR2: SGDLS, YYNGEE. The CDR3 runs 16 residues. V was trimmed by 0 bases and J by 0 bases, leaving 10 bases between them. CDR3 DNA: TGTGCCAGCAGCGTAGAGGCGGAGTTCTCCTACAATGAGCAGTTCTTC. Its translation is CASSVEAEFSYNEQFF.

To note about this clonotype: Being one base from a much bigger clone, this may be a read error. V gene TRBV27 combines with J gene TRBJ2-7; D remains ambiguous. In germline, CDR1 is MNHEY, CDR2 SMNVEV (reference sequence). The CDR3 extends over 16 amino acids. CDR3 loop: CASSQDVVFQTYEQCF. CDR3 DNA sequence: TGTGCCAGCAGTCAAGATGTGGTCTTCCAGACCTACGAGCAGTGCTTC.

In this sample, this clonotype turned up many times. This chain connects TRBV29-1 to TRBJ2-3; 7 nucleotides match TRBD2. The CDR3 is made up of 16 amino acids. V was pared by 0 bases and J by 1 base, with 7 bases of the junction left unmatched. Germline V gene data show CDR1 as SQVTM and CDR2 as ANQGSEA. Written as DNA, the CDR3 is TGCAGCGTTGAAGATCTTTGGAGCGGGGGCACAGATACGCAGTATTTT. This gives the protein CSVEDLWSGGTDTQYF.

This clonotype was found many times. The rearrangement links TRBV5-1 to TRBJ2-5; 11 nucleotides match TRBD2. CDR1 and CDR2 from the germline V gene are SGHRS and YFSETQ. Losses at the gene ends were 4 bases for V and 6 bases for J; bases not matched to a gene: 5. This CDR3 contains 14 residues. The CDR3 region has the DNA TGCGCCAGCAGCGCCTTAGCGGGGGGGCAGACCCAGTACTTC. Translating it yields CASSALAGGQTQYF.

The V and J genes are TRBV12-3 or TRBV12-4 and TRBJ1-3, with D uncertain. Trimming took off 5 bases at V and 4 bases at J, with 18 bases between the two ends. The CDR3 covers 16 residues. CDR3 nucleotide sequence: TGTGCCAGCAGTGCTTCGACCCCGACCGAAGGAAACACCATATATTTT. It translates to CASSASTPTEGNTIYF.

V is TRBV18 and J is TRBJ2-5; either TRBD1 or TRBD2 may fit D (5 bases each). In germline, CDR1 is KGHSH, CDR2 LQKENI. There are 14 residues in the CDR3. The ends were cut back, 0 bases at V and 7 bases at J, with 12 bases in the middle. As DNA, the CDR3 is TGTGCCAGCTCACCACCGTTTACAGGAGGGACCCAGTACTTC. This translates into CASSPPFTGGTQYF.

The chain couples TRBV7-9 to TRBJ1-3; D may be TRBD1 (6 bases). The V gene lost 4 bases and the J gene lost 9 bases, with 16 bases spanning the gap. This CDR3 comprises 14 residues. CDR1 and CDR2 (germline): SEHNR, FQNEAQ (reference sequence). The CDR3 loop is CASSSQGNRRTIYF. The CDR3 nucleotides are TGTGCCAGCAGCTCACAGGGAAACCGACGCACCATATATTTT.

The chain links TRBV7-2 to TRBJ2-2; D remains unclear. Germline lookup yields CDR1 SGHTA and CDR2 FQGNSA. This CDR3 is 17 amino acids long. V lost 3 bases, J lost 4 bases, and 18 bases lay in between. CDR3 amino acids: CASSLVSLRPGTGELFF. Written as DNA, the CDR3 is TGTGCCAGCAGCTTGGTCTCCCTCCGGCCGGGCACCGGGGAGCTGTTTTTT.

The chain links TRBV7-2 to TRBJ2-3; D might be TRBD1 (6 bases). Trimming removed 5 bases at V and 8 bases at J, with 14 bases between. The CDR3 runs to 13 residues. CDR1 is SGHTA, CDR2 FQGNSA, per germline. The CDR3 spells CASSPPSRGTQYF. The DNA of the CDR3 is TGTGCCAGCAGCCCCCCCAGCAGGGGTACGCAGTATTTT.

This clonotype came up a few times. The chain joins TRBV6-5 to TRBJ1-1; D might be TRBD1 (5 bases). The CDR3 extends over 14 amino acids. Germline CDR1 and CDR2: MNHEY and SVGAGI. Trimming took 2 bases from V and 6 from J, leaving 13 bases between them. The CDR3 DNA follows: TGTGCCAGCAGTTACGCGCCCATGGGGGCTGAAGCTTTCTTT. Translation: CASSYAPMGAEAFF.

The chain recombines TRBV20-1 with TRBJ2-1; 9 nucleotides agree with TRBD2. CDR1 and CDR2 (germline): DFQATT, SNEGSKA (reference sequence). The CDR3 is made up of 15 amino acids. The V segment lost 0 bases and the J segment 7 bases; nucleotides outside the gene matches: 7. The CDR3 region has the DNA TGCAGTGCTAGAGATGGCGGGAGGGGGGTGAATGAGCAGTTCTTC. Protein: CSARDGGRGVNEQFF.

Ten or more counts support this clonotype. The gene calls are TRBV27 and TRBJ2-7; D ambiguous. This CDR3 has 15 residues. Germline V CDR1 and CDR2: MNHEY, SMNVEV (reference sequence). Trimming cost V 5 bases and J 6 bases, with 20 bases left between them. The DNA of the CDR3 is TGTGCCAGCAGTCCAACCCTTGGGAACTACTTCGAGCAGTACTTC. Translation gives CASSPTLGNYFEQYF.

This clonotype was observed a few times. The chain employs TRBV20-1 and TRBJ2-3; D possibly corresponds to TRBD2 (5 bases). Trimming shortened V by 0 bases and J by 6 bases, and 16 bases separated the two germline ends. CDR3 length: 15 amino acids. Germline V gene lookup returns CDR1 DFQATT and CDR2 SNEGSKA (reference sequence). The CDR3 spells CSARDGEGLGDTQYF. In nucleotides, the CDR3 is TGCAGTGCTAGAGATGGAGAAGGACTGGGGGATACGCAGTATTTT.

In this sample, this clonotype turned up many times. The genes are TRBV2 and TRBJ2-1, with 12 bases that match TRBD2. Germline V gives CDR1 SNHLY, CDR2 FYNNEI. Losses at the gene ends were 8 bases for V and 9 bases for J; bases not matched to a gene: 8. The CDR3 is 14 amino acids. The CDR3 region is CASSGTSGFSEQFF. The CDR3 DNA reads TGTGCCAGCTCCGGGACTAGCGGGTTTTCTGAGCAGTTCTTC.

V is TRBV20-1 and J is TRBJ2-5; 8 nucleotides align to TRBD1. Germline lookup yields CDR1 DFQATT and CDR2 SNEGSKA (reference sequence). Unmatched junction bases numbered 2, after V lost 5 bases and J lost 3 bases. The CDR3 extends over 12 amino acids. The CDR3 here is CSARTGKETQYF. In DNA, the CDR3 is TGCAGTGCTCGGACAGGGAAAGAGACCCAGTACTTC.

The chain combines TRBV7-2 with TRBJ2-2, with a tentative D call TRBD1 (6 bases). CDR1 is SGHTA and CDR2 is FQGNSA in the germline V gene. V was trimmed by 4 bases and J by 0 bases, leaving 18 bases between them. The length of the CDR3 is 18 residues. Here the CDR3 DNA reads TGTGCCAGCAGCTCACGCAAGACAGGCCAGACGAACACCGGGGAGCTGTTTTTT. Residues: CASSSRKTGQTNTGELFF.